Here is one T cell receptor beta chain with its context. Its antigen specificity is not known. No clone much larger than this one lies a single base away; base qualities are absent. In the prospective study, participants were roughly 18 to 100 years old, resided in about two dozen geographic areas of the United States, and were enrolled through a virtual design. In the prospective study, cohorts were assigned on the basis of participant-reported clinical history obtained from a screening survey and a study questionnaire. Recovered participants in ImmuneRACE Cohort 3 were defined as having two consecutive negative NP/OP PCR tests, clearance from a healthcare professional, or resolution of symptoms. Each participant in the prospective study had whole blood, serum and a nasopharyngeal or oropharyngeal swab collected by mobile phlebotomists. Prospective study participants could optionally give additional blood draws and questionnaires over an approximately 2-month period. Before DNA extraction, prospective study blood samples were shipped either frozen or at room temperature.

The data originate from a study of blood T cell repertoires in COVID-19 (dated by TCRdb to 2020 to 2021). General notes on the study: Samples from collaborators originated in the United States, Italy and Spain and spanned both the acute and convalescent phases of COVID-19. Subjects who had been exposed to COVID-19, were actively infected with it, or had recovered from it provided the deeply sampled blood TCRbeta repertoires that made up the dataset. Nearly every sample came with metadata listing a de-identified subject ID, COVID-19 status, age in years and sex. The samples were drawn from the first 160 participants of the ongoing ImmuneRACE study and from 950 to 1,500 subjects provided by 6 global collaborators. A freely available public database, intended as a resource for researchers studying the immune response to SARS-CoV-2, is where the repertoires were released. Where available, HLA class I and class II types were taken from metadata supplied by the sample provider and were not determined by assay-based typing. The material from the prospective study consisted of cDNA or gDNA derived from T cells, B-cell-depleted T cells, or PBMCs. Findings and caveats that apply to the study as a whole: How much clinical and demographic metadata was included differed by source and by participant, and the metadata was provided uncurated.

TCRbeta CDR3 regions were amplified from genomic DNA by means of the immunoSEQ Assay, a bias-controlled multiplex PCR. In the paper's pipeline: Nucleated cell counts per sample were estimated from amplification of reference gene primers within the assay. To quantify the absolute abundance of each unique TCRbeta CDR3 rearrangement, sequence reads were collapsed and filtered. For each sample, productive Simpson clonality was calculated as the square root of Simpson's diversity index across productive rearrangements. TCRdb provides this immuneACCESS table in a form limited to in-frame rearrangements. Some clones are lacking; in checked studies, under half of them reflect an unresolved V gene, and why the rest are absent is not known. V and J calls and clone size follow that table, whereas D and trimming were derived from the DNA. In all, the sample holds about 200,000 clones, and roughly 79% of those were seen once. Approximately 15% of the sample is held by the ten biggest clonotypes.

Reading from cysteine to phenylalanine, the CDR3 counts 15 amino acids. Kept here is only the CDR3 DNA, which spans 45 bases and is read in frame from base 1. V loses 6 bases at its end and J loses 2 bases; junction bases beyond the gene matches: 7. The germline V gene (reference sequence) gives CDR1 as LNHNV and CDR2 as YYDKDF. The receptor was derived from a man between 35 and 55 years old who had recovered from COVID-19. The sequencing input was PBMCs or T cells enriched from blood (not recorded which). The chain is assembled from TRBV15 and TRBJ2-1, and TRBD2 matches 7 of the central bases. The DNA sequence is given as TGTGCCACCAGGCCGAGCGGGGTGACCTACAATGAGCAGTTCTTC. Its protein product is CATRPSGVTYNEQFF.